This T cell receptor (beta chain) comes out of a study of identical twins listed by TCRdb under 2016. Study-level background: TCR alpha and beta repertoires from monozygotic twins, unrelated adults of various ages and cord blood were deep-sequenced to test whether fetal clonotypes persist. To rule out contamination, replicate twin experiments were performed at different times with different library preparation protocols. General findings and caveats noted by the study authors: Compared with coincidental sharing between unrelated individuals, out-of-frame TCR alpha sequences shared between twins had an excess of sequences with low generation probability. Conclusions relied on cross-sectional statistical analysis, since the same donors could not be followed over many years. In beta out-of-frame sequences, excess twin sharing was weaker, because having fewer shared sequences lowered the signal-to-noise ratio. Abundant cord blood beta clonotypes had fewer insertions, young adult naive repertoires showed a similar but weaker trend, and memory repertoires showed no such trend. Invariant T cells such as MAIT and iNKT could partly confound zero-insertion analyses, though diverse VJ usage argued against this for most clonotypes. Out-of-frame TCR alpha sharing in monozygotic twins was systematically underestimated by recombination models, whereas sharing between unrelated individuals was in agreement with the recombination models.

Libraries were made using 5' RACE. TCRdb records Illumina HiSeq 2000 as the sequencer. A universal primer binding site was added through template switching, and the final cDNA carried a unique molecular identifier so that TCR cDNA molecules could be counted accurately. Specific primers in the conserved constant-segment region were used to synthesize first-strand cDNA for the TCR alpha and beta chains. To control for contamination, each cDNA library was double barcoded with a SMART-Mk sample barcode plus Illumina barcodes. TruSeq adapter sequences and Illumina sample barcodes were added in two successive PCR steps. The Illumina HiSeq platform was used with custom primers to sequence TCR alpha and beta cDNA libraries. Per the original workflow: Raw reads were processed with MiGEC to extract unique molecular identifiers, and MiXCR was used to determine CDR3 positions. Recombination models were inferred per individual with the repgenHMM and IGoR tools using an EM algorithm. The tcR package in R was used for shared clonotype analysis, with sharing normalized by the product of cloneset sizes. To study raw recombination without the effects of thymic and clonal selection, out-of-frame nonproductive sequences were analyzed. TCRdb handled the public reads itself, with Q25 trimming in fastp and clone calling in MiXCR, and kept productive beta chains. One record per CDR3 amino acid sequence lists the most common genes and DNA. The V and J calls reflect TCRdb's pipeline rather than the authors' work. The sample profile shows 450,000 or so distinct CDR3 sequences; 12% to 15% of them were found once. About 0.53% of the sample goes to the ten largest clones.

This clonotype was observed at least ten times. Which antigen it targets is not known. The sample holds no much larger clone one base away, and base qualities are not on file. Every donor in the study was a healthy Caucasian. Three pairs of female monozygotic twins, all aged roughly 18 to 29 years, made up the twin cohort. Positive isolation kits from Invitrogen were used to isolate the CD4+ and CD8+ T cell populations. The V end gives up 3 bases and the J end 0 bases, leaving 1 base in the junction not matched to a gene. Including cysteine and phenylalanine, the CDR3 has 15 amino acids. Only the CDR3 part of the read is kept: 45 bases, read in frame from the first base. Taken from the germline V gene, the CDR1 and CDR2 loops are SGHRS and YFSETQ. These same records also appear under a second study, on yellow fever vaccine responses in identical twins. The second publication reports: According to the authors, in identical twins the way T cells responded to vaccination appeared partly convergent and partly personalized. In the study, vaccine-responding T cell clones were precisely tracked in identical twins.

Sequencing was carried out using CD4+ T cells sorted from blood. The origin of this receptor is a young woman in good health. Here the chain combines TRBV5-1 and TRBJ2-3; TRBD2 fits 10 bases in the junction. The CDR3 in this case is CASSSTSGSTDTQYF. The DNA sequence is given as TGCGCCAGCAGCTCGACTAGCGGGAGCACAGATACGCAGTATTTT. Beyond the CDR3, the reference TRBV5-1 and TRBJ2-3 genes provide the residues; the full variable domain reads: KAGVTQTPRYLIKTRGQQVTLSCSPISGHRSVSWYQQTPGQGLQFLFEYFSETQRNKGNFPGRFSGRQFSNSRSEMNVSTLELGDSALYLCASSSTSGSTDTQYFGPGTRLTVL.